This is a list of T cell receptor beta chains from one sample in a study of cytomegalovirus exposure and HLA in healthy donors. The repertoire was sequenced with immunoSEQ multiplex PCR; TCRdb's copy has only in-frame clones and lacks some. Of about 160,000 clones in the sample, 81% were seen once. The sample taken for sequencing was PBMCs. These receptors all stem from a middle-aged man in good health and CMV-seropositive. The CDR3 runs from the conserved cysteine through the conserved F or W. A D gene is named only where the DNA matches it firmly. Where a row states a size, it is once, few, many or the class of an expanded clone; other rows omit it.

>TRBJ1-1|.|TRBV28|TRBD1
TGTGCCAGCAGTTTAAGAGGGGGCCCCACTGAAGCTTTCTTT
CASSLRGGPTEAFF
>TRBJ1-4|.|TRBV7-8|TRBD1
TGTGCCAGCAGCGTCGGGACAGCTGAAAAACTGTTTTTT
CASSVGTAEKLFF
>TRBJ2-1|.|TRBV7-2|.
TGTGCCAGCAGCTACCGGGATGGGACAAACAACAATGAGCAGTTCTTC
CASSYRDGTNNNEQFF
>TRBJ1-5|.|TRBV4-3|TRBD1
TGCGCCAGCAGCCAAGATCTAGGGACAGGGCTACAGCCCCAGCATTTT
CASSQDLGTGLQPQHF
>TRBJ2-1|.|TRBV9|TRBD2
TGTGCCAGCAGCGGTCTAGCGGGAGCCTACAATGAGCAGTTCTTC
CASSGLAGAYNEQFF
>TRBJ2-3|.|TRBV6-4|.
TGTGCCAGCAGTGACCACACAGATACGCAGTATTTT
CASSDHTDTQYF
>TRBJ1-3|.|TRBV6-1|.
TGTGCCAGCAATATGGGACATTTCTCTGGAAACACCATATATTTT
CASNMGHFSGNTIYF
>TRBJ1-4|.|TRBV7-2|TRBD1
TGTGCCAGCAGACCCGGGACAGTCAGGGAAAAACTGTTTTTT
CASRPGTVREKLFF
>TRBJ2-7|.|TRBV11-1|TRBD1
TGTGCCAGTAAACTTGGGGCAGGGGGCTACGAGCAGTACTTC
CASKLGAGGYEQYF
>TRBJ2-7|.|TRBV9|TRBD2
TGTGCCAGCTCACCCACTAGCGGGGGCACTTACGAGCAGTACTTC
CASSPTSGGTYEQYF
>TRBJ1-2|.|TRBV20-1|.
TGCAGTGCTAGAGGGGCCTACACCTTC
CSARGAYTF
>TRBJ1-2|.|TRBV6-1|.
TGTGCCAGCACCACGTCGGGTCAACCCTATGGCTACACCTTC
CASTTSGQPYGYTF
>TRBJ2-1|.|TRBV7-9|TRBD2
TGTGCCAGCAGCCGGGGGAGGGGTAGGGACAATGAGCAGTTCTTC
CASSRGRGRDNEQFF
>TRBJ1-1|.|TRBV7-9|TRBD1
TGTGCCAGCAGCTTCTTAGACAGGGGGGTCATCTTT
CASSFLDRGVIF
>TRBJ2-4|few|TRBV7-2|TRBD2
TGTGCCAGCAGCCCGACCCCTAGCGGGGGTGCCAAAAACATTCAGTACTTC
CASSPTPSGGAKNIQYF
>TRBJ1-1|few|TRBV19|TRBD1
TGTGCCAGTAGTCACCGGGACAGAGCGAACACTGAAGCTTTCTTT
CASSHRDRANTEAFF
>TRBJ2-7|.|TRBV5-1|TRBD1
TGCGCCAGCAGCTACCTGGGACAGGGGTACGAGCAGTACTTC
CASSYLGQGYEQYF
>TRBJ2-3|.|TRBV5-4|TRBD2
TGTGCCAGCAGCTCACCTAGCGGGGGGGCGGATACGCAGTATTTT
CASSSPSGGADTQYF
>TRBJ1-5|once|TRBV19|TRBD1
TGTGCCAGTAGGATCAGGGGGCCTAATCAGCCCCAGCATTTT
CASRIRGPNQPQHF
>TRBJ1-1|.|TRBV6-1|TRBD1
TGTGCCAGCATCCCCTCCCGGACAGGGGGGACTGAAGCTTTCTTT
CASIPSRTGGTEAFF
>TRBJ1-1|few|TRBV5-1|.
TGCGCCAGCAGCGAGGGACAGAACACTGAAGCTTTCTTT
CASSEGQNTEAFF
>TRBJ2-2|.|TRBV4-1|.
TGCGCCAGCAGCCCCAGGCAGGGATCCGGGGAGCTGTTTTTT
CASSPRQGSGELFF
>TRBJ2-1|.|TRBV5-1|TRBD2
TGCGCCAGCAGCTTGGGTCTAGCGGGAGGCACCTACTACAATGAGCAGTTCTTC
CASSLGLAGGTYYNEQFF